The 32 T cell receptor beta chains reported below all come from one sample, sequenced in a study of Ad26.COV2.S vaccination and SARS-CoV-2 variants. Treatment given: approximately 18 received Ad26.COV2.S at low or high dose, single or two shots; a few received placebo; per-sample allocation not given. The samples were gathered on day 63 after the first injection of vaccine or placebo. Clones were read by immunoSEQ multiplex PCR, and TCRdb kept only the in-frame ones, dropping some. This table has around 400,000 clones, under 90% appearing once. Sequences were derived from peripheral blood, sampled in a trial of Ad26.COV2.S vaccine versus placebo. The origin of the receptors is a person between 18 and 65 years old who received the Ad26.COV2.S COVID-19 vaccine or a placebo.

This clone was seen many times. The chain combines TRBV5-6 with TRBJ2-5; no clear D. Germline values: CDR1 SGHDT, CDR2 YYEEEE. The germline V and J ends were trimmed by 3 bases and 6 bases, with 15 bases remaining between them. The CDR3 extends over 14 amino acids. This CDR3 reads CASSSSGPFKTQYF. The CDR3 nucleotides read TGTGCCAGCAGCTCCTCTGGGCCGTTTAAGACCCAGTACTTC.

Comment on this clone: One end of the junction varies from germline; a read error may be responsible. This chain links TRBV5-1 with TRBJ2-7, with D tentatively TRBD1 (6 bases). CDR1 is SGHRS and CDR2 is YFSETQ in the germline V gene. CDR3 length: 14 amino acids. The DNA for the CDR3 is TGCGCCAGCAGCTTACAGGGAATCTCCGACGAGCAGTACTTC. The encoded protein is CASSLQGISDEQYF.

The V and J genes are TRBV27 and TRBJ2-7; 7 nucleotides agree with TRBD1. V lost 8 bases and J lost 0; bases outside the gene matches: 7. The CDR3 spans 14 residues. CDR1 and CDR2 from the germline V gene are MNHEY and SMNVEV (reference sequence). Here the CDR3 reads CASSDRRSSYEQYF. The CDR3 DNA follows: TGTGCCAGCTCGGACAGGCGGAGCTCCTACGAGCAGTACTTC.

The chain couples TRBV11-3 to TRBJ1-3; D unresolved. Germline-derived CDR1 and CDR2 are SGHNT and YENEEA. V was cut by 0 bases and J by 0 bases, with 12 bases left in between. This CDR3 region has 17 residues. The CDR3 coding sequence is TGTGCCAGCAGCTTAGATCTGAGACTGAACTCTGGAAACACCATATATTTT. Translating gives CASSLDLRLNSGNTIYF.

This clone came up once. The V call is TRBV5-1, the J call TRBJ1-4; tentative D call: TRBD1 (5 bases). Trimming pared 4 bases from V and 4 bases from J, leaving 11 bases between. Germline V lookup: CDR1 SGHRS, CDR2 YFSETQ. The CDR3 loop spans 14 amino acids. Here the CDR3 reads CASSMSGGNEKLFF. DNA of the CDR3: TGCGCCAGCAGCATGAGTGGGGGTAATGAAAAACTGTTTTTT.

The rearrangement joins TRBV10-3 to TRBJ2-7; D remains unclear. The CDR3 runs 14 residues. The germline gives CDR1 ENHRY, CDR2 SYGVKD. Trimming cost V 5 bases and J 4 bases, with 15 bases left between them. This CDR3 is CAISRPESLYEQYF. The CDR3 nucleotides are TGTGCCATCAGTCGCCCCGAGTCATTATACGAGCAGTACTTC.

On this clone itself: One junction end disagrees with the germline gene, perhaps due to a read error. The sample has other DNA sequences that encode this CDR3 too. CDR3 sequence reads: CASSLTGTEAFF. CDR3 DNA sequence: TGTGCCAGCAGCCTAACGGGTACTGAAGCTTTCTTT. The genes are TRBV7-3 and TRBJ1-1; D remains ambiguous. Germline V gene data show CDR1 as SGHTA and CDR2 as FQGTGA. This CDR3 contains 12 residues.

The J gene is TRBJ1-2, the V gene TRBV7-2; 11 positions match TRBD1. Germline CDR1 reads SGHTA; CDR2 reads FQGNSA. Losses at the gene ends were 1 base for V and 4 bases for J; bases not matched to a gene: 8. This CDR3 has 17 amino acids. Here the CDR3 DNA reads TGTGCCAGCAGCTTAGACCCAGGGACAGGGGGGATCTATGGCTACACCTTC. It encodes CASSLDPGTGGIYGYTF.

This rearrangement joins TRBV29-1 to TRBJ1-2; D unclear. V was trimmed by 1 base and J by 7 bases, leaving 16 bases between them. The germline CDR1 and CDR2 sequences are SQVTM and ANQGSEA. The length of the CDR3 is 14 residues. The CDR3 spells CSVEGDGRRSGYTF. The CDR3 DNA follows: TGCAGCGTTGAAGGCGATGGGCGGCGGAGTGGCTACACCTTC. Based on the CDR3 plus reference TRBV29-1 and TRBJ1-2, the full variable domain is SAVISQKPSRDICQRGTSLTIQCQVDSQVTMMFWYRQQPGQSLTLIATANQGSEATYESGFVIDKFPISRPNLTFSTLTVSNMSPEDSSIYLCSVEGDGRRSGYTFGSGTRLTVV.

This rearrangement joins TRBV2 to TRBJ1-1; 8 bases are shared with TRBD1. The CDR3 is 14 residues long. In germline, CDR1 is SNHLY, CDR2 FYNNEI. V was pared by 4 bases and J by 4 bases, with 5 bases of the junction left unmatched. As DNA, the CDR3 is TGTGCCAGCAGTGGGACAGGGACGGGCACTGAAGCTTTCTTT. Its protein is CASSGTGTGTEAFF. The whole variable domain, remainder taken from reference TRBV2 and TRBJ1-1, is EPEVTQTPSHQVTQMGQEVILRCVPISNHLYFYWYRQILGQKVEFLVSFYNNEISEKSEIFDDQFSVERPDGSNFTLKIRSTKLEDSAMYFCASSGTGTGTEAFFGQGTRLTVV.

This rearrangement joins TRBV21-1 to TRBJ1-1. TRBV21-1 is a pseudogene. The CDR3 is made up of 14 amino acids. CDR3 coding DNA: TGTGCCAGCGGTATGGACGGCTCGAACACTGAAGCTTTCTTT. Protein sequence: CASGMDGSNTEAFF.

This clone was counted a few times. The CDR3 loop is CASSWPGTGGRTDTQYF. The CDR3 nucleotides are TGTGCCAGCAGCTGGCCGGGGACAGGGGGCAGGACAGATACGCAGTATTTT. The chain joins TRBV7-6 to TRBJ2-3; 12 positions match TRBD1. Germline V CDR1 and CDR2: SGHVS, FNYEAQ. CDR3 length equals 17 residues. The junction had 8 bases not matched to a gene; V was cut back by 4 bases and J by 3 bases.

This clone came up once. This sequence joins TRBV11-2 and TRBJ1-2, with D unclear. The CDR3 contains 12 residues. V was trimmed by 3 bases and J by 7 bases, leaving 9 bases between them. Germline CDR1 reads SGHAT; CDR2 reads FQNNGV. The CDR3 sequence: CASSLADGGYTF. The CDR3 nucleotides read TGTGCCAGCAGCTTGGCGGACGGTGGCTACACCTTC.

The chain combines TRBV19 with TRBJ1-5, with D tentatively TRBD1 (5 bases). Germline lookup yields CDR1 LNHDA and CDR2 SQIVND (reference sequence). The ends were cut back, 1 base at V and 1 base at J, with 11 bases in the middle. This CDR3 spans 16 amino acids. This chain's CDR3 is CASSIAGGRSNQPQHF. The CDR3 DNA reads TGTGCCAGTAGTATAGCCGGGGGGAGGAGCAATCAGCCCCAGCATTTT.

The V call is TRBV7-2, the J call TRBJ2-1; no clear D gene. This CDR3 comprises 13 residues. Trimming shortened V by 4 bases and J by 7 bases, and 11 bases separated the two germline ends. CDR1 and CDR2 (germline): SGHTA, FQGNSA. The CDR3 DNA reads TGTGCCAGCAGCTCGACCATAAGGAATGAGCAGTTCTTC. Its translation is CASSSTIRNEQFF.

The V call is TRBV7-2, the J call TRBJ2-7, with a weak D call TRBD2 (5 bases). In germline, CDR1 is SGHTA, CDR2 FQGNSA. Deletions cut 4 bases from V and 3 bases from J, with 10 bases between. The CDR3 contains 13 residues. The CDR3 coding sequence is TGTGCCAGCAGCTCCCTAGCCCGCTACGAGCAGTACTTC. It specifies CASSSLARYEQYF.

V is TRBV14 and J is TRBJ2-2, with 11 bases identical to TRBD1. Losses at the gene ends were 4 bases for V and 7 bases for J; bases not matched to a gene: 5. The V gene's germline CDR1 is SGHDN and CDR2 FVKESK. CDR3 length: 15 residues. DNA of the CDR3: TGTGCCAGCAGCCCCTGGACAGGGGGCAACGGGGAGCTGTTTTTT. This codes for CASSPWTGGNGELFF.

The CDR3 sequence is CASSLDRVGNEQFF. The CDR3 DNA sequence: TGCGCCAGCAGCCTCGACAGGGTCGGAAATGAGCAGTTCTTC. The chain carries TRBV5-1 and TRBJ2-1; 7 nucleotides match TRBD1. This CDR3 comprises 14 residues. Trimming removed 4 bases from V and 7 bases from J; junction bases left unmatched: 8. Germline-derived CDR1 and CDR2 are SGHRS and YFSETQ.

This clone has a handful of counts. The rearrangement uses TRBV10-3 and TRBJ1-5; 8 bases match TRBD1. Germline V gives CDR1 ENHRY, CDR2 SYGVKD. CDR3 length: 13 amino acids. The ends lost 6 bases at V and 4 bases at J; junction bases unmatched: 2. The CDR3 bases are TGTGCCATCAGGGGACAGGCTAATCAGCCCCAGCATTTT. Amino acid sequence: CAIRGQANQPQHF.

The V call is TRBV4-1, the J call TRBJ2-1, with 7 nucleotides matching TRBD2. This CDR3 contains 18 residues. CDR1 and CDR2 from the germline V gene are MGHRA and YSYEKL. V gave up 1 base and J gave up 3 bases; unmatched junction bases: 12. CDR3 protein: CASSQVGHGRPLYNEQFF. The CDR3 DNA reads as TGCGCCAGCAGCCAAGTCGGGCACGGGAGGCCGCTCTACAATGAGCAGTTCTTC.

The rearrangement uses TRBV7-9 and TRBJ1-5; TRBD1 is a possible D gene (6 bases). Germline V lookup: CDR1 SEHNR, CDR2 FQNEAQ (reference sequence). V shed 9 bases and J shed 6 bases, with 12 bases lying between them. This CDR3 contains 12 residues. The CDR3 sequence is CASRQDLQPQHF. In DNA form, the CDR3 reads TGTGCCAGTAGACAGGATCTTCAGCCCCAGCATTTT.

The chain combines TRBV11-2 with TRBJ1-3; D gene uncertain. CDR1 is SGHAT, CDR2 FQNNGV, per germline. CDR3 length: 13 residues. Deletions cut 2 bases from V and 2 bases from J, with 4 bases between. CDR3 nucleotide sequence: TGTGCCAGCAGCTTAACCGCTGGAAACACCATATATTTT. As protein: CASSLTAGNTIYF.

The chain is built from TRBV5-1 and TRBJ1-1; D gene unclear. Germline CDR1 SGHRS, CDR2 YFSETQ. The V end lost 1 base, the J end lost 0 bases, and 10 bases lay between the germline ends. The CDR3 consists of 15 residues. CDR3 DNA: TGCGCCAGCAGCTTGAGGGCAGGAGTGAACACTGAAGCTTTCTTT. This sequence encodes CASSLRAGVNTEAFF. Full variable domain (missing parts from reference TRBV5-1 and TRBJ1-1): KAGVTQTPRYLIKTRGQQVTLSCSPISGHRSVSWYQQTPGQGLQFLFEYFSETQRNKGNFPGRFSGRQFSNSRSEMNVSTLELGDSALYLCASSLRAGVNTEAFFGQGTRLTVV.

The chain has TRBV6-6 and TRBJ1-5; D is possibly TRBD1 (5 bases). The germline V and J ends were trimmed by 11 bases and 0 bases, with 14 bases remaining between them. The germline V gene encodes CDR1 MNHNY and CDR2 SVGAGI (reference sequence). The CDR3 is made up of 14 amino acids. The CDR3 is CASRTSYSNQPQHF. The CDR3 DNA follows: TGTGCCTCACGGACATCTTATAGCAATCAGCCCCAGCATTTT.

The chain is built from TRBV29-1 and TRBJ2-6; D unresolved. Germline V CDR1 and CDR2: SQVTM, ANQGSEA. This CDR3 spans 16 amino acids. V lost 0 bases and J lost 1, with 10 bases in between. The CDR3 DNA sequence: TGCAGCGTTGAAGACCTTCCCGGGTCTGGGGCCAACGTCCTGACTTTC. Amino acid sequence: CSVEDLPGSGANVLTF.

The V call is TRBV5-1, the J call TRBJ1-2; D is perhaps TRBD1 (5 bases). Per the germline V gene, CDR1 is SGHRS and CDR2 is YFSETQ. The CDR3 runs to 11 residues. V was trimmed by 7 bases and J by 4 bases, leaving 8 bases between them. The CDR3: CASGGFYGYTF. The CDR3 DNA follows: TGCGCCAGCGGGGGATTCTATGGCTACACCTTC.

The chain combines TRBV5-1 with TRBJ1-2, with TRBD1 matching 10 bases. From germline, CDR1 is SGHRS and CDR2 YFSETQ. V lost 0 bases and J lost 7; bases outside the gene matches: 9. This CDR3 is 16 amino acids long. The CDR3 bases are TGCGCCAGCAGCTTGGATGTCGACAGGGGGCGACCTGGCTACACCTTC. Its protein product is CASSLDVDRGRPGYTF.

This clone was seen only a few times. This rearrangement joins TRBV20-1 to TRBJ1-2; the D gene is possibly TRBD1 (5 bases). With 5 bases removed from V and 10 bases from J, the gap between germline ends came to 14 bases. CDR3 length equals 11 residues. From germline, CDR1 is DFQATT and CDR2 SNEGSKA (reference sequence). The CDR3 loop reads CSAPWGSFYTF. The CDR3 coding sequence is TGCAGTGCTCCCTGGGGCTCTTTCTACACCTTC.

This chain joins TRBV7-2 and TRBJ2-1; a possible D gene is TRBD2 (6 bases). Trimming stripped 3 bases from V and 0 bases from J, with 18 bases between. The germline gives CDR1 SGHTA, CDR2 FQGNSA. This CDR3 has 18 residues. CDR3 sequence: CASSFPAGGDSSYNEQFF. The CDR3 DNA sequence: TGTGCCAGCAGCTTCCCCGCCGGCGGGGATAGCTCCTACAATGAGCAGTTCTTC.

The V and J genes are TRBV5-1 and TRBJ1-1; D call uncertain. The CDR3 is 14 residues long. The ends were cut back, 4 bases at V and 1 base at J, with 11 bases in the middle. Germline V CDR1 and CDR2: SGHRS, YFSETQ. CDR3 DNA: TGCGCCAGCAGCCCGGACGGGCAGAACACTGAAGCTTTCTTT. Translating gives CASSPDGQNTEAFF.

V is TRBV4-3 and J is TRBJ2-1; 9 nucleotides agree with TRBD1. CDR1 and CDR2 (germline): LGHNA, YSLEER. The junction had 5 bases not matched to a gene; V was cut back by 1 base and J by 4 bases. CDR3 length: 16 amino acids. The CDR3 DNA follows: TGCGCCAGCAGCCAAGGGGGACAGGGTGGGTACAATGAGCAGTTCTTC. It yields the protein CASSQGGQGGYNEQFF.

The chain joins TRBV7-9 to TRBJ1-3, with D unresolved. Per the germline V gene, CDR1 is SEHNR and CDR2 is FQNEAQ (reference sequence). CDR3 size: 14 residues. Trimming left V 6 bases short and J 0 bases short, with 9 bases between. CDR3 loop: CASRARSSGNTIYF. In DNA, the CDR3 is TGTGCCAGCAGGGCCCGGAGCTCTGGAAACACCATATATTTT. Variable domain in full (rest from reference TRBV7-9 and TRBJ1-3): DTGVSQNPRHKITKRGQNVTFRCDPISEHNRLYWYRQTLGQGPEFLTYFQNEAQLEKSRLLSDRFSAERPKGSFSTLEIQRTEQGDSAMYLCASRARSSGNTIYFGEGSWLTVV.